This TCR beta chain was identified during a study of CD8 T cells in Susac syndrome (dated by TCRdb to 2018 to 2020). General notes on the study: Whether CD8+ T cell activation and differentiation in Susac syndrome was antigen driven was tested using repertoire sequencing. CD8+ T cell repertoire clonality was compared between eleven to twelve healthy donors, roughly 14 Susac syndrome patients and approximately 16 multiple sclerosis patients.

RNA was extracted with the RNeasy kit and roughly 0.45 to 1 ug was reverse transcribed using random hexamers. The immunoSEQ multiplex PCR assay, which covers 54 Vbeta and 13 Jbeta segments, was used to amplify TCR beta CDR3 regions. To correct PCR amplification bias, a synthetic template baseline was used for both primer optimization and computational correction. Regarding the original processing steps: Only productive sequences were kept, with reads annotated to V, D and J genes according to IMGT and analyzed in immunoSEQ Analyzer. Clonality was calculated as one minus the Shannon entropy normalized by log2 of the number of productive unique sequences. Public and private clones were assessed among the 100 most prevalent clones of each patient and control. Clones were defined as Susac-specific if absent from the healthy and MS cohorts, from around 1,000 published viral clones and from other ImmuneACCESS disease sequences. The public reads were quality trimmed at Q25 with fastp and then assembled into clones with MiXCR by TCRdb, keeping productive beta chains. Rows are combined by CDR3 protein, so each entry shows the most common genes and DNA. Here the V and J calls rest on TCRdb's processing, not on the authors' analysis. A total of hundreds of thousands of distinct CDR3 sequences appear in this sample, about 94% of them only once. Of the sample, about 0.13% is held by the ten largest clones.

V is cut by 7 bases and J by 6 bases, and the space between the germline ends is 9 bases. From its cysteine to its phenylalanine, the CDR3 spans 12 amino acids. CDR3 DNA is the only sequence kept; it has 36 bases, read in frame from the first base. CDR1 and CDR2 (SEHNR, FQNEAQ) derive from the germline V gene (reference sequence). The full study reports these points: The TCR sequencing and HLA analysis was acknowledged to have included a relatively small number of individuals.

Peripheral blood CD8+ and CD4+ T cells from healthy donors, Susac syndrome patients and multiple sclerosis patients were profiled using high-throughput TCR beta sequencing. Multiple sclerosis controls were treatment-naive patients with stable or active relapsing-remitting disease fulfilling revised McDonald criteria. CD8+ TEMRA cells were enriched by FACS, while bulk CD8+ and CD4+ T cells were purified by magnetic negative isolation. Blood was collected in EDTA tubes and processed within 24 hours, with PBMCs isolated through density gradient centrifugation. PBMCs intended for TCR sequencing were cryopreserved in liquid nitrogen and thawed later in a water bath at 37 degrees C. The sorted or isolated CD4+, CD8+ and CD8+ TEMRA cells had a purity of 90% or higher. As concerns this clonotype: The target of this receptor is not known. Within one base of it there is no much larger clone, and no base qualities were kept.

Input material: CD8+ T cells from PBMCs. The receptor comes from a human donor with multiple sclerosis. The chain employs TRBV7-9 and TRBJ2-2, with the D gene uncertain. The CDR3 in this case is CASNRASGELFF. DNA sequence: TGTGCCAGCAACCGGGCTTCCGGGGAGCTGTTTTTT.